The 25 T cell receptor beta chains in this list originate from one sample, sequenced in a study of cytomegalovirus exposure and HLA in healthy donors. Primers for the PCR totalled 60 Vbeta and 13 Jbeta. Clones were sequenced by immunoSEQ multiplex PCR, and TCRdb holds only the in-frame ones, with some missing. The repertoire holds 90,000 or so clones, with 55% to 85% as singletons. The sequencing input was PBMCs. The origin of the receptors is a woman in her late teens or twenties in good health and CMV-seropositive.

This rearrangement joins TRBV27 to TRBJ2-3; TRBD2 aligns across 15 bases. The CDR3 contains 20 residues. The junction had 14 bases not matched to a gene; V was cut back by 4 bases and J by 3 bases. CDR1 and CDR2 from the germline V gene are MNHEY and SMNVEV (reference sequence). This CDR3 is CASSYSPGLAGGGKTDTQYF. DNA for the CDR3: TGTGCCAGCAGTTACAGCCCGGGACTAGCGGGGGGAGGGAAAACAGATACGCAGTATTTT.

A single count supports this clone. The V call is TRBV6-6, the J call TRBJ2-5, with 10 bases that match TRBD2. Germline CDR1 reads MNHNY; CDR2 reads SVGAGI (reference sequence). With 2 bases clipped from V and 4 bases from J, the junction kept 7 bases outside the gene matches. This CDR3 contains 16 residues. The CDR3 DNA sequence: TGTGCCAGCAGTTACGCTCTAGCGGGAGCTGGAGAGACCCAGTACTTC. It specifies CASSYALAGAGETQYF.

This clone was observed a few times. The chain links TRBV7-9 to TRBJ2-7, with TRBD1 matching over 7 bases. J gave up 2 bases and V 0 bases, and 10 bases lay outside the gene matches. The CDR3 has 17 residues. The germline V gene has CDR1 SEHNR and CDR2 FQNEAQ (reference sequence). Here the CDR3 reads CASSLALTGVGAYEQYF. The CDR3 DNA sequence: TGTGCCAGCAGCTTAGCCCTTACAGGGGTTGGGGCCTACGAGCAGTACTTC.

The CDR3 sequence: CASSQTGPYEQYF. CDR3 nucleotide sequence: TGCGCCAGCAGTCAAACAGGCCCGTACGAGCAGTACTTC. This chain connects TRBV5-1 to TRBJ2-7, with D perhaps matching TRBD1 (5 bases). The ends were cut back, 5 bases at V and 4 bases at J, with 13 bases in the middle. Germline V lookup: CDR1 SGHRS, CDR2 YFSETQ. This CDR3 is 13 amino acids long.

The chain employs TRBV7-8 and TRBJ2-4; 13 bases agree with TRBD2. The CDR3 contains 18 residues. With V trimmed by 1 base and J by 2 bases, 5 bases remained unmatched. Germline assignment: CDR1 SGHVS and CDR2 FQNEAQ. The DNA for the CDR3 is TGTGCCAGCAGCTTAGAGGGACTAGCGGGAAGGTCCAAAAACATTCAGTACTTC. Protein: CASSLEGLAGRSKNIQYF.

The chain couples TRBV6-4 to TRBJ2-3; D is possibly TRBD2 (6 bases). CDR3 length: 15 amino acids. Looked up from germline, CDR1 is MRHNA and CDR2 is SNTAGT. V was trimmed by 3 bases and J by 2 bases, leaving 12 bases between them. CDR3 in amino acids: CASSERAGSTDTQYF. Written as DNA, the CDR3 is TGTGCCAGCAGTGAAAGGGCGGGGTCCACAGATACGCAGTATTTT.

J is TRBJ1-1 and V is TRBV9; D remains ambiguous. Germline V CDR1 and CDR2: SGDLS, YYNGEE. The CDR3 contains 16 residues. V lost 0 bases, J lost 1 base, and 13 bases lay in between. The CDR3 DNA follows: TGTGCCAGCAGCGTAGGAACTCCGGGTCCGAACACTGAAGCTTTCTTT. The encoded protein is CASSVGTPGPNTEAFF.

V usage is TRBV5-1 and J usage is TRBJ2-7; 8 bases agree with TRBD1. This CDR3 is built from 14 residues. V shed 4 bases and J 2 bases; nucleotides not matched to a gene: 5. The germline V gene has CDR1 SGHRS and CDR2 YFSETQ. The CDR3 sequence: CASSLQGVPYEQYF. Written as DNA, the CDR3 is TGCGCCAGCAGCCTACAGGGGGTTCCCTACGAGCAGTACTTC.

The V gene is TRBV28, the J gene TRBJ2-5; 7 bases are shared with TRBD2. The DNA end favors TRBJ2-7, so the J call may be wrong. This CDR3 has 15 amino acids. Germline V CDR1 and CDR2: MDHEN, SYDVKM. The CDR3 is CASSYTRAGSYEQYF. DNA of the CDR3: TGTGCCAGCAGTTATACTAGAGCGGGAAGCTACGAGCAGTACTTC.

This clone turned up a few times. This chain connects TRBV5-4 to TRBJ1-1; D not certain. Germline V gives CDR1 SGHNT, CDR2 YYREEE (reference sequence). The V and J ends lost 4 bases and 10 bases respectively, with 17 bases between them. The CDR3 is made up of 13 amino acids. The CDR3 protein is CASSAKPREVAFF. Here the CDR3 DNA reads TGTGCCAGCAGCGCGAAGCCGCGGGAGGTAGCTTTCTTT.

The genes are TRBV27 and TRBJ2-5; D is possibly TRBD1 (6 bases). There are 13 residues in the CDR3. The germline CDR1 and CDR2 sequences are MNHEY and SMNVEV (reference sequence). The V and J ends lost 2 bases and 13 bases respectively, with 17 bases between them. CDR3 residues: CASSLPGHRSPYF. The CDR3 DNA reads TGTGCCAGCAGTTTACCGGGACACCGAAGTCCGTACTTC.

This clone was picked up one time. This rearrangement joins TRBV29-1 to TRBJ2-5; D could derive from TRBD1 or TRBD2 (5 bases each). The last part of the DNA fits TRBJ2-7 better; the J call may be wrong. The CDR3 is 13 amino acids. The germline gives CDR1 SQVTM, CDR2 ANQGSEA. CDR3: CSVRGGRDYEQYF. CDR3 bases: TGCAGCGTGAGGGGCGGCAGGGACTACGAGCAGTACTTC.

The chain is built from TRBV4-3 and TRBJ1-1; TRBD1 might be the D (6 bases). This CDR3 region has 15 residues. V shed 0 bases and J shed 1 base, with 9 bases lying between them. CDR1 LGHNA and CDR2 YSLEER come from the germline V gene. The CDR3 reads CASSQDSQGNTEAFF. Written as DNA, the CDR3 is TGCGCCAGCAGCCAAGATTCACAGGGGAACACTGAAGCTTTCTTT.

V usage is TRBV7-2 and J usage is TRBJ1-2, with 9 bases that match TRBD1. The CDR3 runs 13 residues. From germline, CDR1 is SGHTA and CDR2 FQGNSA. The trim removed 4 bases at V and 8 bases at J, leaving 5 bases unmatched. The CDR3 loop is CASSSDRGLGYTF. DNA of the CDR3: TGTGCCAGCAGCTCCGACAGGGGGTTAGGCTACACCTTC.

Comment on this clone: At the DNA level, this CDR3 is encoded by other sequences in the same sample as well. The gene calls are TRBV5-1 and TRBJ2-2, with 11 positions matching TRBD2. Losses at the gene ends were 0 bases for V and 5 bases for J; bases not matched to a gene: 3. The CDR3 is 16 amino acids. In germline, CDR1 is SGHRS, CDR2 YFSETQ. The CDR3 DNA follows: TGCGCCAGCAGCTTGGTGGCTAGCGGGGGGACCGGGGAGCTGTTTTTT. Translation gives CASSLVASGGTGELFF.

Remarks on this clone: Additional DNA sequences in this sample encode the identical CDR3. The V and J genes are TRBV6-5 and TRBJ2-7, with TRBD1 identical over 8 bases. CDR3 length equals 14 residues. V shed 5 bases and J 1 base; nucleotides not matched to a gene: 4. Germline V gives CDR1 MNHEY, CDR2 SVGAGI. CDR3 DNA sequence: TGTGCCAGCAGTCGACAGGGGAGTTCCTACGAGCAGTACTTC. Protein product: CASSRQGSSYEQYF.

V is TRBV4-1 and J is TRBJ1-2, with a tentative D call TRBD1 (5 bases). The CDR3 consists of 15 residues. Germline assignment: CDR1 MGHRA and CDR2 YSYEKL. V shed 4 bases and J shed 0 bases, with 12 bases lying between them. The CDR3 region has the DNA TGCGCCAGCAGCCGACCGGGACTCCCTAACTATGGCTACACCTTC. Translation: CASSRPGLPNYGYTF.

The V and J genes are TRBV27 and TRBJ2-7, with D tentatively TRBD1 (6 bases). This CDR3 has 16 amino acids. CDR1 MNHEY and CDR2 SMNVEV come from the germline V gene (reference sequence). The V and J ends lost 2 bases and 4 bases respectively, with 18 bases between them. The CDR3 protein is CASSLMWTAEVYEQYF. The CDR3 nucleotides are TGTGCCAGCAGTTTAATGTGGACAGCCGAGGTATACGAGCAGTACTTC.

The V and J genes are TRBV5-4 and TRBJ2-3; possible D gene TRBD2, 6 bases. Trimming removed 1 base from V and 1 base from J, with 7 bases in between. Per germline, CDR1 SGHNT and CDR2 YYREEE (reference sequence). CDR3 length: 14 residues. CDR3 DNA sequence: TGTGCCAGCAGCTTGCCGGGGGGCACAGATACGCAGTATTTT. This gives the protein CASSLPGGTDTQYF.

The CDR3: CASIRGTGRAKNIQYF. The CDR3 nucleotides read TGTGCCAGCATCAGGGGGACAGGGAGAGCCAAAAACATTCAGTACTTC. The chain is built from TRBV2 and TRBJ2-4, with 9 bases fitting TRBD1. The V and J ends lost 7 bases and 0 bases, in that order; junction bases with no gene match: 7. There are 16 residues in the CDR3. The V gene's germline CDR1 is SNHLY and CDR2 FYNNEI.

This chain uses TRBV6-6 with TRBJ2-6; possibly TRBD1 for D (6 bases). V lost 4 bases to trimming and J lost 2 bases, with 9 bases between them. The length of the CDR3 is 15 residues. CDR1 is MNHNY, CDR2 SVGAGI, per germline (reference sequence). CDR3 loop: CASSWGQPGANVLTF. CDR3 sequence (DNA): TGTGCCAGCAGTTGGGGGCAGCCTGGGGCCAACGTCCTGACTTTC.

The V gene is TRBV28, the J gene TRBJ2-4; D not certain. The CDR3 contains 15 residues. CDR1 is MDHEN, CDR2 SYDVKM, per germline. Trimming shortened V by 5 bases and J by 0 bases, and 11 bases separated the two germline ends. CDR3 in DNA: TGTGCCAGCAGTCCCCTACAGCAAGCCAAAAACATTCAGTACTTC. The encoded protein is CASSPLQQAKNIQYF. The variable domain in full, completed from reference TRBV28 and TRBJ2-4, reads DVKVTQSSRYLVKRTGEKVFLECVQDMDHENMFWYRQDPGLGLRLIYFSYDVKMKEKGDIPEGYSVSREKKERFSLILESASTNQTSMYLCASSPLQQAKNIQYFGAGTRLSVL.

The genes are TRBV18 and TRBJ1-4, with D perhaps TRBD1 (6 bases). The CDR3 totals 16 residues. The germline gives CDR1 KGHSH, CDR2 LQKENI. V lost 3 bases and J lost 3, with 14 bases in between. The CDR3 DNA is TGTGCCAGCTCACCGAACGGGGGGGGCGCTAATGAAAAACTGTTTTTT. It translates to CASSPNGGGANEKLFF.

This chain uses TRBV5-4 with TRBJ2-7; no reliable D call. CDR1 is SGHNT and CDR2 is YYREEE in the germline V gene (reference sequence). The CDR3 length is 13 residues. V was clipped by 3 bases and J by 3 bases, with 10 bases between them. The CDR3 sequence is CASSSHRSYEQYF. CDR3 nucleotides: TGTGCCAGCAGCTCGCACCGGAGCTACGAGCAGTACTTC.

This clone was seen only a few times. The V gene is TRBV5-6, the J gene TRBJ1-6, with D perhaps matching TRBD1 (6 bases). This CDR3 spans 15 amino acids. The germline V gene has CDR1 SGHDT and CDR2 YYEEEE. V was trimmed by 2 bases and J by 8 bases, leaving 14 bases between them. The CDR3 loop reads CASSFGLSGDSPLHF. CDR3 bases: TGTGCCAGCAGCTTTGGCCTCTCAGGGGATTCACCCCTCCACTTT.